Below are 3 T cell receptor beta chains sequenced from a single sample in a study of control samples from healthy donors and cancer patients. Data came from immunoSEQ multiplex PCR; TCRdb stores just in-frame clones and leaves some out. This table has 130,000 or so clones, about 90% appearing once. Sequencing used blood. The receptors derive from a man aged 18-30 years in good health.

This chain connects TRBV5-1 to TRBJ2-5; tentatively, D is TRBD1 (5 bases). Per germline, CDR1 SGHRS and CDR2 YFSETQ. CDR3 length: 14 amino acids. Trimming pared 4 bases from V and 2 bases from J, leaving 12 bases between. CDR3 coding DNA: TGCGCCAGCAGCCGCGACAGCCCACAAGAGACCCAGTACTTC. It specifies CASSRDSPQETQYF.

This clone has only one observation. V is TRBV19 and J is TRBJ1-5, with 8 positions matching TRBD1. From germline, CDR1 is LNHDA and CDR2 SQIVND (reference sequence). CDR3 length: 14 amino acids. V dropped 5 bases and J dropped 4; count of bases not matched to a gene: 4. DNA of the CDR3: TGTGCCAGTAGTTACGGACAGGGTAATCAGCCCCAGCATTTT. This codes for CASSYGQGNQPQHF.

The chain is built from TRBV7-2 and TRBJ2-5; TRBD1 aligns across 7 bases. Trimming removed 5 bases from V and 3 bases from J; junction bases left unmatched: 6. Germline CDR1 SGHTA, CDR2 FQGNSA. The CDR3 is made up of 14 amino acids. The CDR3 bases are TGTGCCAGCAGCAGCCTGGACAGGAAAGAGACCCAGTACTTC. Residues: CASSSLDRKETQYF.